This entry concerns a single T cell receptor (beta chain). Its antigen is not known. These data belong to a study of vaccination effects on CD4 cells after COVID-19. Study outcomes and limitations: Whether induced by infection or by vaccine, clones showed marked clonal contraction late after vaccination. Recruitment yielded few convalescent patients, and the study had no early post-infection timepoints.

Assay: immunoSEQ multiplex PCR; the TCRdb copy retains only in-frame clones and omits some. The table shows some 30,000 clones, with around 80% occurring only once. CDR1 SEHNR and CDR2 FQNEAQ come from the germline V gene (reference sequence). V lost 5 bases to trimming and J lost 3 bases, with 16 bases between them. The CDR3 loop spans 15 amino acids. CD4+ T cells specific for antigen were expanded with viral peptide pools by the ViraFEST assay before sequencing. CD4+ T cells were isolated after around 10 days of culture. All study participants received two doses of BNT162b2 or mRNA-1273 vaccine. They grew around 2.2 million PBMC in each well, adding around 10 IU/ml IL-2 and around 9.6 ug/ml peptides. Days 3 and 7 saw half the medium replaced with IL-2 medium.

The sequences come from CD4+ T cells from PBMCs cultured with SARS-CoV-2 spike peptides, collected after COVID-19 vaccination. The chain couples TRBV7-9 to TRBJ1-1, with a weak D call TRBD1 (5 bases). This clonotype was obtained from a human donor who received a COVID-19 vaccine. Some clones in this sample may be carry-over from other donors' samples. The CDR3 DNA is TGTGCCAGCAGCCCGAGGGGCGCAAAGGACACTGAAGCTTTCTTT. The encoded protein is CASSPRGAKDTEAFF.